These 31 T cell receptor beta chains originate from one sample sequenced in a study of OX40 agonist ivuxolimab in advanced cancers. Library method: the immunoSEQ multiplex PCR assay. TCRdb carries this immuneACCESS record with in-frame sequences only. Its versions omit some clonotypes, under half of them owing to an unresolved V gene in the studies checked, with the rest unexplained. A total of 60,000 to 85,000 clones appear in this sample, over 75% of them only once. The ten largest make up roughly 0.98% of the sample. Source: CD4+ or CD8+ T cells sorted from blood, taken in a trial of the OX40 agonist ivuxolimab. All receptors come from an adult with an advanced solid tumor such as melanoma, head and neck, liver or kidney cancer.

The genes are TRBV6-5 and TRBJ1-3; a weak D match, TRBD1 (5 bases). There are 15 residues in the CDR3. CDR1 is MNHEY, CDR2 SVGAGI, per germline. Deletions cut 0 bases from V and 2 bases from J, with 8 bases between. The CDR3 protein is CASSYSDRAGNTIYF. The CDR3 bases are TGTGCCAGCAGTTACTCAGACAGAGCTGGAAACACCATATATTTT.

This sequence joins TRBV9 and TRBJ2-7; 8 bases align to TRBD2. Germline CDR1 is SGDLS and CDR2 is YYNGEE. The CDR3 extends over 15 amino acids. The trim removed 4 bases at V and 3 bases at J, leaving 9 bases unmatched. The CDR3 nucleotides are TGTGCCAGCAGCCGTCGCGGGACTAGTAGCTACGAGCAGTACTTC. Amino acids: CASSRRGTSSYEQYF. The full variable domain, rest sourced from reference TRBV9 and TRBJ2-7, is DSGVTQTPKHLITATGQRVTLRCSPRSGDLSVYWYQQSLDQGLQFLIQYYNGEERAKGNILERFSAQQFPDLHSELNLSSLELGDSALYFCASSRRGTSSYEQYFGPGTRLTVT.

The chain recombines TRBV7-3 with TRBJ1-2; 7 bases are shared with TRBD1. This CDR3 has 13 amino acids. Germline assignment: CDR1 SGHTA and CDR2 FQGTGA. V shed 5 bases and J 8 bases; nucleotides not matched to a gene: 8. The CDR3 coding sequence is TGTGCCAGCAGCCCTAATGGACAGGACGGCTACACCTTC. Amino acid sequence: CASSPNGQDGYTF.

J is TRBJ2-1 and V is TRBV6-4, with a tentative D call TRBD2 (6 bases). V was clipped by 7 bases and J by 0 bases, with 10 bases between them. Germline CDR1 reads MRHNA; CDR2 reads SNTAGT. This CDR3 region has 14 residues. CDR3 loop: CASKPTSSYNEQFF. The CDR3, as DNA: TGTGCCAGCAAACCGACTAGCTCCTACAATGAGCAGTTCTTC.

On this clone itself: Other DNA sequences from this sample encode an identical CDR3 as well. The chain combines TRBV5-6 with TRBJ2-5; 9 bases are shared with TRBD2. CDR3 length: 15 amino acids. V lost 0 bases, J lost 2 bases, and 2 bases stayed unmatched. Germline V gene data show CDR1 as SGHDT and CDR2 as YYEEEE. The CDR3 region has the DNA TGTGCCAGCAGCTTGGTGACTAGCGGACAAGAGACCCAGTACTTC. Protein sequence: CASSLVTSGQETQYF. Full variable domain (rest looked up from reference TRBV5-6 and TRBJ2-5): DAGVTQSPTHLIKTRGQQVTLRCSPKSGHDTVSWYQQALGQGPQFIFQYYEEEERQRGNFPDRFSGHQFPNYSSELNVNALLLGDSALYLCASSLVTSGQETQYFGPGTRLLVL.

The chain is built from TRBV5-1 and TRBJ2-3; D is unresolved. Germline CDR1 is SGHRS and CDR2 is YFSETQ. This CDR3 comprises 15 residues. V was cut by 0 bases and J by 1 base, with 9 bases left in between. CDR3 in amino acids: CASSLGQRGTDTQYF. As DNA, the CDR3 is TGCGCCAGCAGCTTGGGGCAGCGAGGCACAGATACGCAGTATTTT.

J is TRBJ2-2 and V is TRBV9; TRBD1 might be the D (6 bases). There are 15 residues in the CDR3. The V gene's germline CDR1 is SGDLS and CDR2 YYNGEE. V dropped 2 bases and J dropped 4 bases, with 12 bases sitting between them. This CDR3 reads CASSVRQGSTGELFF. DNA for the CDR3: TGTGCCAGCAGCGTTCGGCAGGGGAGCACCGGGGAGCTGTTTTTT.

The chain uses TRBV29-1 and TRBJ2-6, with unresolved D. This CDR3 has 11 amino acids. Trimming cost V 5 bases and J 3 bases, with 2 bases left between them. CDR1 and CDR2 from the germline V gene are SQVTM and ANQGSEA. CDR3 nucleotides: TGCAGCGTTCTTGGGGCCAACGTCCTGACTTTC. Protein product: CSVLGANVLTF.

The chain employs TRBV19 and TRBJ2-3; D unresolved. CDR1 is LNHDA and CDR2 is SQIVND in the germline V gene (reference sequence). CDR3 length: 18 amino acids. Trimming shortened V by 4 bases and J by 1 base, and 21 bases separated the two germline ends. The CDR3 loop is CASSRLRSGPGGTDTQYF. The CDR3 nucleotides are TGTGCCAGTAGTAGATTACGGTCAGGTCCTGGGGGCACAGATACGCAGTATTTT.

The chain is built from TRBV30 and TRBJ2-7; D unclear. Trimming stripped 3 bases from V and 0 bases from J, with 6 bases between. This CDR3 is built from 12 residues. The germline CDR1 and CDR2 sequences are GTSNPN and SVGIG (reference sequence). In nucleotides, the CDR3 is TGTGCCTGGAGGGTAAACTCCTACGAGCAGTACTTC. Residues: CAWRVNSYEQYF.

This clone has just a few counts. This chain links TRBV6-5 with TRBJ1-1; no definite D call. V was trimmed by 2 bases and J by 0 bases, leaving 7 bases between them. Germline-derived CDR1 and CDR2 are MNHEY and SVGAGI. The CDR3 is 14 amino acids. The chain's CDR3 is CASSYDGMNTEAFF. The CDR3 nucleotides read TGTGCCAGCAGTTACGACGGCATGAACACTGAAGCTTTCTTT.

This clone was counted between two and nine times. The V call is TRBV14, the J call TRBJ2-7; 7 bases line up with TRBD1. The CDR3 runs 14 residues. Germline V gene data show CDR1 as SGHDN and CDR2 as FVKESK. The ends lost 4 bases at V and 3 bases at J; junction bases unmatched: 6. The CDR3 reads CASSRDRGFYEQYF. The CDR3 DNA reads TGTGCCAGCAGCCGGGACAGAGGATTCTACGAGCAGTACTTC.

V gene TRBV28 combines with J gene TRBJ2-5; D gene uncertain. The germline V and J ends were trimmed by 7 bases and 5 bases, with 11 bases remaining between them. The CDR3 is 12 residues long. The germline V gene encodes CDR1 MDHEN and CDR2 SYDVKM. CDR3: CASTQMGETQYF. The CDR3 nucleotides are TGTGCCAGCACCCAAATGGGGGAGACCCAGTACTTC.

The rearrangement uses TRBV2 and TRBJ2-1; 9 positions match TRBD1. Germline values: CDR1 SNHLY, CDR2 FYNNEI. V trimming: 8 bases; J trimming: 7 bases; junction bases outside the gene matches: 9. The CDR3 sequence is 14 residues long. CDR3 nucleotide sequence: TGTGCCAGCGGTCCCGGGACAGGGAATAATGAGCAGTTCTTC. This gives the protein CASGPGTGNNEQFF.

The chain is built from TRBV7-8 and TRBJ1-1; no reliable D call. The CDR3 consists of 15 residues. V lost 2 bases and J lost 3, with 13 bases in between. The germline V gene has CDR1 SGHVS and CDR2 FQNEAQ. CDR3 protein: CASSLKRQGDTEAFF. The CDR3 nucleotides read TGTGCCAGCAGCTTAAAGCGTCAAGGTGACACTGAAGCTTTCTTT.

The chain couples TRBV19 to TRBJ2-7, with D perhaps matching TRBD1 (8 bases). The CDR3 runs 14 residues. Germline CDR1 and CDR2: LNHDA and SQIVND (reference sequence). V was cut by 3 bases and J by 6 bases, with 15 bases left in between. The DNA of the CDR3 is TGTGCCAGTAGTATGGGAGGGGGGACAGGCGAGCAGTACTTC. Protein sequence: CASSMGGGTGEQYF.

This sequence joins TRBV7-7 and TRBJ2-5; D unclear. Looked up from germline, CDR1 is SSHAT and CDR2 is FNYEAQ (reference sequence). V was pared by 0 bases and J by 3 bases, with 8 bases between. The CDR3 consists of 14 residues. CDR3 protein: CASSLAYTKETQYF. CDR3 coding DNA: TGTGCCAGCAGCTTAGCATACACCAAAGAGACCCAGTACTTC.

The rearrangement links TRBV19 to TRBJ1-4; D gene uncertain. Trimming left V 3 bases short and J 7 bases short, with 18 bases between. The CDR3 loop spans 16 amino acids. In germline, CDR1 is LNHDA, CDR2 SQIVND (reference sequence). The CDR3 DNA reads TGTGCCAGTAGTATTGGCCCTGAGAAGGGAGGTGAAAAACTGTTTTTT. Amino acids: CASSIGPEKGGEKLFF. The full variable domain, completed using reference TRBV19 and TRBJ1-4, is DGGITQSPKYLFRKEGQNVTLSCEQNLNHDAMYWYRQDPGQGLRLIYYSQIVNDFQKGDIAEGYSVSREKKESFPLTVTSAQKNPTAFYLCASSIGPEKGGEKLFFGSGTQLSVL.

This chain uses TRBV19 with TRBJ2-5; 7 positions agree with TRBD2. CDR3 length: 14 amino acids. CDR1 is LNHDA and CDR2 is SQIVND in the germline V gene (reference sequence). Trimming removed 5 bases from V and 2 bases from J; junction bases left unmatched: 5. In DNA form, the CDR3 reads TGTGCCAGTAGTGGGCGACTAGCTCAAGAGACCCAGTACTTC. Encoded protein: CASSGRLAQETQYF.

The chain joins TRBV7-9 to TRBJ2-5, with 8 nucleotides matching TRBD2. The last part of the DNA fits TRBJ2-7 better; the J call may be wrong. The CDR3 sequence is 14 residues long. Germline CDR1 is SEHNR and CDR2 is FQNEAQ (reference sequence). CDR3 coding DNA: TGTGCCAGCAGCCAGAGCGGGAGCTCCTACGAGCAGTACTTC. The encoded protein is CASSQSGSSYEQYF.

The J gene is TRBJ1-1, the V gene TRBV7-6; no clear D. With 6 bases removed from V and 0 bases from J, the gap between germline ends came to 8 bases. Germline V gene data show CDR1 as SGHVS and CDR2 as FNYEAQ. The CDR3 covers 13 residues. The CDR3 DNA reads as TGTGCCAGCAGGCCCATCATGAACACTGAAGCTTTCTTT. This encodes CASRPIMNTEAFF.

This chain links TRBV18 with TRBJ1-5; the D gene is possibly TRBD1 (5 bases). The CDR3 consists of 16 residues. Looked up from germline, CDR1 is KGHSH and CDR2 is LQKENI. Trimming cost V 1 base and J 4 bases, with 14 bases left between them. CDR3 residues: CASSPHGGVGNQPQHF. The DNA for the CDR3 is TGTGCCAGCTCACCACATGGGGGGGTGGGTAATCAGCCCCAGCATTTT.

This clone was seen a few times. The chain employs TRBV10-3 and TRBJ1-5; D perhaps matches TRBD1 (6 bases). Germline loops: CDR1 ENHRY, CDR2 SYGVKD. V was clipped by 6 bases and J by 7 bases, with 16 bases between them. This CDR3 region has 14 residues. DNA of the CDR3: TGTGCCATCAGCGAGGGACAACTAGCGCAGCCCCAGCATTTT. It yields the protein CAISEGQLAQPQHF.

This rearrangement joins TRBV2 to TRBJ2-7; 7 bases align to TRBD2. Germline V gene data show CDR1 as SNHLY and CDR2 as FYNNEI. The ends lost 5 bases at V and 3 bases at J; junction bases unmatched: 7. The CDR3 is 14 residues long. CDR3 DNA: TGTGCCAGCAGTCCTAGCGGCTGGGACTACGAGCAGTACTTC. Translation gives CASSPSGWDYEQYF.

This clone was seen once. V gene TRBV28 combines with J gene TRBJ2-5; 10 nucleotides align to TRBD2. V was clipped by 0 bases and J by 5 bases; unmatched bases: 6. In germline, CDR1 is MDHEN, CDR2 SYDVKM. The CDR3 runs 16 residues. CDR3 amino acids: CASSLWSSGRWETQYF. The CDR3 nucleotides are TGTGCCAGCAGTTTATGGTCTAGCGGGAGATGGGAGACCCAGTACTTC.

The CDR3 sequence is CAISEAKPSPGEQFF. CDR3 nucleotide sequence: TGTGCCATCAGTGAGGCGAAACCATCCCCCGGCGAGCAGTTCTTC. The genes are TRBV10-3 and TRBJ2-1, with D uncertain. V lost 2 bases to trimming and J lost 10 bases, with 18 bases between them. Germline CDR1 is ENHRY and CDR2 is SYGVKD. CDR3 size: 15 residues.

The chain is built from TRBV11-2 and TRBJ2-7; D is perhaps TRBD1 (6 bases). Trimming took off 7 bases at V and 3 bases at J, with 25 bases between the two ends. CDR3 length: 17 amino acids. Per germline, CDR1 SGHAT and CDR2 FQNNGV. CDR3 coding DNA: TGTGCCAGCACCTTGATGGGGGCAAAACCCGTATTCTACGAGCAGTACTTC. As protein: CASTLMGAKPVFYEQYF.

The chain has TRBV5-8 and TRBJ2-5, with D possibly being TRBD1 or TRBD2 (5 bases each). V gave up 4 bases and J gave up 2 bases, with 18 bases separating them. Germline CDR1 reads SGHTS; CDR2 reads YDEGEE. The CDR3 totals 16 residues. The CDR3 coding sequence is TGTGCCAGCAGCGCCGGGACCGTAAACATACAAGAGACCCAGTACTTC. Translation gives CASSAGTVNIQETQYF.

The V call is TRBV5-1, the J call TRBJ2-7, with a possible D match to TRBD2 (5 bases). Trimming removed 4 bases from V and 0 bases from J, with 11 bases in between. Germline values: CDR1 SGHRS, CDR2 YFSETQ. The CDR3 covers 14 residues. CDR3: CASSALDYSYEQYF. DNA for the CDR3: TGCGCCAGCAGCGCCCTTGACTACTCCTACGAGCAGTACTTC.

This chain links TRBV5-1 with TRBJ1-1; D gene ambiguous. Germline V gene data show CDR1 as SGHRS and CDR2 as YFSETQ. This CDR3 contains 13 residues. Between the trimmed V and J ends, which lost 4 bases and 1 base, there was a span of 8 bases. This chain's CDR3 is CASSTAGNTEAFF. As DNA, the CDR3 is TGCGCCAGCAGCACGGCGGGGAACACTGAAGCTTTCTTT.

V gene TRBV5-5 combines with J gene TRBJ1-4, with TRBD1 matching over 9 bases. Unmatched junction bases numbered 6, after V lost 0 bases and J lost 9 bases. Germline lookup yields CDR1 SGHKS and CDR2 YYEKEE (reference sequence). CDR3 length equals 15 residues. This CDR3 reads CASSLATGGWKKLFF. The DNA for the CDR3 is TGTGCCAGCAGCTTGGCGACAGGGGGATGGAAAAAACTGTTTTTT.